This TCR beta chain came from a study of CD8 T cells in ankylosing spondylitis. Study-wide results and caveats: Disease-linked clones were reportedly significantly enriched in matched ankylosing spondylitis synovial fluid. What seemed typical of ankylosing spondylitis blood was a TCR beta motif built from fewer than ten highly homologous variants. Clones that were linked to disease were CD8+ and were relatively rare in peripheral blood.

This clonotype has a handful of counts. The antigen is not known. 5'-RACE, quantitative and with molecular barcodes, yielded the TCR beta libraries. TCRdb used MiXCR to reprocess the 5' RACE reads, holding one entry per CDR3 protein. The table records hundreds of thousands of distinct CDR3 sequences, approximately 17% of them present only once. Germline V gives CDR1 SGHRS, CDR2 YFSETQ. The CDR3 is made up of 16 amino acids. Trimming at V came to 4 bases and at J to 15 bases, leaving 18 bases not matched to a gene. The chain employs TRBV5-1 and TRBJ2-1; TRBD2 agrees at 11 bases. The receptor comes from a male donor with ankylosing spondylitis. Sequencing input: blood, either unsorted or a sorted T cell fraction (not recorded which). The CDR3 here is CASSPGASGRSRPRFF. Written as DNA, the CDR3 is TGCGCCAGCAGCCCTGGGGCTAGCGGGAGGTCACGGCCTCGGTTCTTC.